A selection of T cell receptor beta chains follows, all from one sample in a study of T cell repertoires in cytomegalovirus infection. TCRdb used MiXCR to reprocess the reads, holding one entry per CDR3 protein. This sample has roughly 920,000 distinct CDR3 sequences, with roughly 31% found just once. These receptors are not linked to any known antigen. The material sequenced was cultured CD8+ T cells from PBMCs, taken from culture after CMV antigen stimulation. The receptors were gathered from a human donor in good health (CMV status not recorded). Some clones in this sample may be carry-over from other donors' samples. The CDR3 runs from the conserved cysteine through the conserved F or W. The D gene is left open where the match is weak.

d_call v_call cdr3_aa
- TRBV5-5 CASSLAKRNEQFF
- TRBV11-1 CASSAAFSGNTIYF
- TRBV13 CASSNRDLAFF
TRBD2 TRBV5-4 CASRLGSGVSYNEQFF
- TRBV14 CASSQGPGHSSSGANVLTF
TRBD1 TRBV7-9 CASRPPGQGEGPTNEKLFF
- TRBV7-9 CASSLAQVTYEQYF
- TRBV7-9 CASREYNEQFF
- TRBV7-9 CASSLDRYGANVLTF
- TRBV5-6 CASNSGANVLTF
- TRBV24-1 CATSARPSGSPLHF
- TRBV7-9 CASSLVGGGHSPLHF
- TRBV12-5 CASADSTDTQYF
- TRBV12-3/TRBV12-4 CASSLRWAGASQETQYF
TRBD1 TRBV6-1 CASKGASYNEQFF
- TRBV6-2/TRBV6-3 CASSYVLADTDTQYF
TRBD1 TRBV7-4 CASSLTGTGGGNEQFF
TRBD2 TRBV28 CASSVLLAGNGNEQFF
- TRBV18 CASSPKETQYF
TRBD1 TRBV7-9 CAGRTGSYNEQFF
- TRBV7-8 CASSLDALDVEYF
- TRBV27 CASSLRGWEDTQYF
TRBD1 TRBV6-6 CASSYLWDREYNEQFF
- TRBV4-1 CASSQEEGFLTRPFF
- TRBV7-7 CASSNLLGELFF
- TRBV7-9 CASRSDGGLGYTF
- TRBV12-3/TRBV12-4 CASSLIAEAFF